This T cell receptor beta chain emerged from a study of cytomegalovirus exposure and HLA in healthy donors. In the study overall: Among the roughly 400 donors who were genotyped, approximately 76% fell in the genetic ancestry cluster that is associated with self-reported Caucasian donors. Study results and limitations: In vitro, a few CMV-associated chains proved specific for CMV antigens. TCR beta sequences numbering roughly 18,000 were associated with HLA alleles at 0.05 false discovery rate in a later analysis.

The sample holds a few counts of this clone. The antigen remains unidentified. The PCR was carried out with 60 Vbeta primers and 13 Jbeta primers. Repertoires were generated with immunoSEQ multiplex PCR, while TCRdb's copy carries only in-frame clones and drops some. This table holds approximately 170,000 clones, roughly 80% found once. With 2 bases removed from V and 0 bases from J, the gap between germline ends came to 3 bases. In germline, CDR1 is MRHNA, CDR2 SNTAGT. This CDR3 comprises 13 residues. Samples came from healthy bone marrow donors. The clonotype comes from a male donor in good health and CMV-seronegative. The rearrangement joins TRBV6-4 to TRBJ2-3; no firm D call. The sample taken for sequencing was PBMCs. The CDR3 region has the DNA TGTGCCAGCAGTGACGGCAGCACAGATACGCAGTATTTT. Translation gives CASSDGSTDTQYF.